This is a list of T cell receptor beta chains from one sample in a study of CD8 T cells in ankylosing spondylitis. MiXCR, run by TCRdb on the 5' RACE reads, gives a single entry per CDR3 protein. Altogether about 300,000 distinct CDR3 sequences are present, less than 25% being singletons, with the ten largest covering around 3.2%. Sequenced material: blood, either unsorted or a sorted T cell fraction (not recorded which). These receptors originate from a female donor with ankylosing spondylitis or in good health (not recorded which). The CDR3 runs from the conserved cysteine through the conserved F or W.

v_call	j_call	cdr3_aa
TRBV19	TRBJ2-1	CASSFGQGTEQFF
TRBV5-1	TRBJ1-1	CASSLDAARDTEAFF
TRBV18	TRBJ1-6	CASSPRQENSPLHF
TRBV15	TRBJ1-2	CATSLNYGYTF
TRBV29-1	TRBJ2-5	CSSLTAGLLGETQYF
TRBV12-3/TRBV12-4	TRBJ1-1	CASSLGTGFRAFF
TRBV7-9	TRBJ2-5	CASSPRGDYTETQYF
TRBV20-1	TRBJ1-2	CSADRGGGWGYTF
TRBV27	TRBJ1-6	CASSLQGYSPLHF
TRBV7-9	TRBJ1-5	CASSPTGSQPQHF
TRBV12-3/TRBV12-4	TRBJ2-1	CASRKERGLWQFF
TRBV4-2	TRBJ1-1	CASSRDSGGTDFLNTEAFF
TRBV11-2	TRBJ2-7	CASSRTSGSPYEQYF
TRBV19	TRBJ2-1	CASSPGGLGNEQFF
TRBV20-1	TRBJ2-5	CSPGHLETQYF
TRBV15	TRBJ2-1	CATSRDGPGGFDEQFF
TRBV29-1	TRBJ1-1	CSVRTGGRFVEAFF
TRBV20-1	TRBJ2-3	CSARKGQALRTDTQYF
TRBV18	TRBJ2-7	CASSPQRIHEQYF
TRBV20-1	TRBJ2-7	CSARDSSGRSYEQYF
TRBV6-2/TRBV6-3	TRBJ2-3	CASIDGGKGVDTQYF
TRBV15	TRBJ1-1	CATSARGQGNTEAFF
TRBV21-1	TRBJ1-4	CVSSNDIQGEKLFF
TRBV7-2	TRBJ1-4	CASSLAGEGEKLFF